This T cell receptor beta chain was sequenced during a study of T cells after somatic rescue of genetic block. The data were produced by immunoSEQ multiplex PCR, yet TCRdb's version contains in-frame clones alone and is incomplete. The sample yields about 70,000 clones, just over 90% seen once. The germline V gene has CDR1 SGHVS and CDR2 FNYEAQ. Trimming removed 5 bases from V and 0 bases from J, with 13 bases in between. This CDR3 spans 15 amino acids. The sequenced material came from peripheral blood mononuclear cells (PBMCs). The TCR comes from a man aged 35-49 years. The chain uses TRBV7-6 and TRBJ1-1; no clear D gene. CDR3 nucleotides: TGTGCCAGCAGCCACTTCGGGCAGCTGAACACTGAAGCTTTCTTT. It translates to CASSHFGQLNTEAFF.